This entry concerns a single T cell receptor (beta chain). Time point in this sample: pre-sensitization, week 0. The sample's treatment: therapeutic diphenylcyclopropenone sensitization with weekly scalp DPC. TCRdb re-called the RACE reads through MiXCR, storing one row per CDR3 protein. The profile shows approximately 260,000 distinct CDR3 sequences, about 8.6% of them singletons. Germline values: CDR1 SGHTA, CDR2 FQGNSA. V lost 5 bases to trimming and J lost 6 bases, with 14 bases between them. This CDR3 comprises 13 residues. This sample is drawn from a study of human T cells and chemical hapten exposure. Study overall: Women made up most patients, who had alopecia areata, totalis or universalis.

This sample comprised whole blood, obtained in connection with sensitization to the hapten diphenylcyclopropenone (DPC). The sequence was obtained from a woman aged 40 to 49 with alopecia areata. Some clones in this sample may be carry-over from other donors' samples. The chain couples TRBV7-2 to TRBJ2-7, with D unclear. The CDR3 loop is CASSPIRPGEQYF. The CDR3 nucleotides are TGTGCCAGCAGCCCGATTAGGCCGGGCGAGCAGTACTTC.